This TCR beta chain was sequenced during a study of blood T cell repertoires in COVID-19. Overall study context: The study drew acute and convalescent COVID-19 samples from the United States, Italy and Spain. The analysed material was cDNA or gDNA that came from T cells, B-cell-depleted T cells, or PBMCs.

The CDR3 length is 11 residues. Germline assignment: CDR1 SGHDT and CDR2 YYEEEE. V lost 3 bases and J 5 bases, leaving 5 bases between the germline ends. Original processing notes: Estimation of nucleated cell counts was performed using reference gene primer amplification. TCRdb's copy holds only in-frame clones and misses some; the assay was immunoSEQ multiplex PCR. The V and J calls and the clone size are those of that table, but D and trimming were determined from the DNA. Of 200,000 to 300,000 clones in the sample, about 90% are singletons; the top ten hold approximately 3.3%. What was sequenced was peripheral blood. The source of this sequence is a woman between 40 and 50 years old with acute or convalescent COVID-19. The chain links TRBV5-6 to TRBJ1-1; D uncertain. CDR3 DNA sequence: TGTGCCAGCAGCTACGGTACTGAAGCTTTCTTT. Residues: CASSYGTEAFF.